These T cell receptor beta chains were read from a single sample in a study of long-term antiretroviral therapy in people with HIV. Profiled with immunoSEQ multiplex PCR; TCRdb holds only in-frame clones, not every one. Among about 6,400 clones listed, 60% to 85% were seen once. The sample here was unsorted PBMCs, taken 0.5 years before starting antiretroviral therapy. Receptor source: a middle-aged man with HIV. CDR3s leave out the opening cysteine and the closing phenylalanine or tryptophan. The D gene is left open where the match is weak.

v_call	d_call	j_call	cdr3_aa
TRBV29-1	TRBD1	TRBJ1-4	SVGTGRDEKLF
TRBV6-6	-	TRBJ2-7	ASRANAEQY
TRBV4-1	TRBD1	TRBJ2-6	ASSQEGQSSGANVLT
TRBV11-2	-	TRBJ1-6	ASSLASNSPLH
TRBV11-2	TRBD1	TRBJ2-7	ASSPLRRDRSYEQY
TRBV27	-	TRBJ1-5	ASRSILGQDLLHQPQH
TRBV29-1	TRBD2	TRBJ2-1	SASGGTLNEQF
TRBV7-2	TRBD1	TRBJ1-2	ASSLGRGPVYGYT
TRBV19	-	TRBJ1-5	ASSIWDLNQPQH
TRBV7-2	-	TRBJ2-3	ASSLGQGHADTQY
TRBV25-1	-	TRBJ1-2	ASSEYDSYGYT
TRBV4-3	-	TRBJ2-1	ASSQDNDPYNEQF
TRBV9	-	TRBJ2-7	ASSYSARGDDEQY
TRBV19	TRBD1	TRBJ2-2	ASRGRRNTGELF
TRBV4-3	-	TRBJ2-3	ASSPGPTDTQY
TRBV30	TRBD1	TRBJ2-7	AFRTGERNEQY
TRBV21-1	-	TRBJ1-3	ASSKEVGTGDLNSGNTIY
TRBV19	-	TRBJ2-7	ASSRAGFIYEQY
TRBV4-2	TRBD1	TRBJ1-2	ASSQVGGGNGYT
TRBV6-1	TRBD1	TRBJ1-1	ASSERTGAVDRTEAF
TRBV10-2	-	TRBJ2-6	ASSGGVPGANVLT
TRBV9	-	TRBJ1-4	ASSVAPTGTATNEKLF
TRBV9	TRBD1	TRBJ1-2	ASSSRTGVDYGYT
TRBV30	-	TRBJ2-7	AWSDGRSYEQY
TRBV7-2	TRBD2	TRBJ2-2	ASSQSGTTLYGELF
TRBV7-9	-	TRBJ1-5	ASSPGGQPQH
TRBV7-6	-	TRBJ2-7	ASTPGGSSYEQY
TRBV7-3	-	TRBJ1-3	ASSPDQGLENTIY
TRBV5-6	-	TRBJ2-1	ASRALGVQF
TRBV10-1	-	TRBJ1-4	ASSEDRRTNEKLF
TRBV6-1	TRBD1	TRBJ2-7	ASKPGQGAEQY
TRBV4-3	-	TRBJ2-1	ASSQDEGDYNEQF
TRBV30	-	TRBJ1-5	AWSGTGDQPQH
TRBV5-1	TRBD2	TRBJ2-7	ASSSGLAGFEQY
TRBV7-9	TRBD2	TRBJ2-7	ASSPGLTSYEQY
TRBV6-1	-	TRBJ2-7	ASFAGKIVGHEQY
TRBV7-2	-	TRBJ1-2	ASSPTGSLYGYT
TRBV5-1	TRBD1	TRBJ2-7	ASSGAGGDRYEQY
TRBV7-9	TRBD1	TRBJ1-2	ASSPGQGGYT
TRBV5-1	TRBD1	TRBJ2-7	ASSRTTGGAKAYEQY
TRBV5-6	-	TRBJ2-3	ASHLKGPGRADTQY
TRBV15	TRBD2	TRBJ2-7	ATSRDLSGGYTYEQY
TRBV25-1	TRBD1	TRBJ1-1	ASSAAGQGGTEAF
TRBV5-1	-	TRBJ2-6	ASSFSQGSTGANVLT
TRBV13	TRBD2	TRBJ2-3	ASSRWTSGGEVDTQY